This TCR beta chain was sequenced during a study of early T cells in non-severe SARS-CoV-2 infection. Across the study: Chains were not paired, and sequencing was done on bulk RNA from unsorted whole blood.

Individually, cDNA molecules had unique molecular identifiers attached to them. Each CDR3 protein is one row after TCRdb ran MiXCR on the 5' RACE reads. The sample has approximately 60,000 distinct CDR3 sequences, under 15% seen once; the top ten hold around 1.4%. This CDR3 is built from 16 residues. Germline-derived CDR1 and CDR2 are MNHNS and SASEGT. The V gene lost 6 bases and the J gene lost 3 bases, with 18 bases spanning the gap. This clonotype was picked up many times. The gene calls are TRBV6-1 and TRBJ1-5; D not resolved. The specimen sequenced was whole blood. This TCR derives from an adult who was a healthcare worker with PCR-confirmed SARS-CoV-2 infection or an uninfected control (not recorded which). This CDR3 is CASSHSSGQNNQPQHF. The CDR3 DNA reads TGTGCCAGCAGCCACTCAAGTGGGCAGAACAATCAGCCCCAGCATTTT.